These T cell receptor beta chains were read from a single sample in a study of blood T cell repertoires in COVID-19. The method was immunoSEQ multiplex PCR; TCRdb's version includes in-frame clones alone and lacks a portion of them. This table holds roughly 140,000 clones, about 88% found once. Sequencing was carried out using peripheral blood. Source of these receptors: a human donor in a cohort sampled during active COVID-19. CDR3s leave out the opening cysteine and the closing phenylalanine or tryptophan. Each record gives: V gene, J gene, CDR3 protein.

>TRBV7-2|TRBJ1-5
ASSRGVPGQPQH
>TRBV28|TRBJ1-2
ASTNRGPRRIYGYT
>TRBV14|TRBJ2-5
ASSPVRLAQETQY
>TRBV9|TRBJ2-5
ASSPTGQGTTQY
>TRBV9|TRBJ2-5
ASSVGTGGGETQY
>TRBV4-2|TRBJ2-1
ASSQGLGDEQF
>TRBV18|TRBJ1-1
ASSPPTAGYGNTEAF
>TRBV11-2|TRBJ2-1
ASRTSGGASEQF
>TRBV6-5|TRBJ2-3
ASSKRGSADTQY
>TRBV6-5|TRBJ2-5
ASSSGRTGIQETQY
>TRBV5-5|TRBJ2-1
ASSLEDRGNNEQF
>TRBV28|TRBJ2-4
ASSNSGRAENIQY
>TRBV11-3|TRBJ2-1
ASSLDSSYNEQF
>TRBV3-1/TRBV3-2|TRBJ2-3
ASSPPPGRARADTQY
>TRBV27|TRBJ2-7
ASSTTGGGYEQY
>TRBV5-6|TRBJ2-2
ASSLLAGGGGTGELF
>TRBV27|TRBJ2-7
ASSADRPSYEQY
>TRBV30|TRBJ1-2
AWAQAYYGYT
>TRBV4-2|TRBJ2-7
ASSQGHSDGGSSYEQY
>TRBV6-5|TRBJ2-6
ASRPDRSGANVLT
>TRBV4-1|TRBJ1-5
ASSRNDQPQH
>TRBV7-7|TRBJ2-1
ASSFSGTSFHEQF
>TRBV12-5|TRBJ2-3
ASGLVRGNRADSADTQY
>TRBV7-9|TRBJ2-1
ASSSPARTGNNEQF
>TRBV30|TRBJ2-3
AWNPKQGLFTDTQY
>TRBV5-1|TRBJ2-1
ASSFIASGKAEQF